This T cell receptor beta chain is drawn from a study of cytomegalovirus exposure and HLA in healthy donors. Germline V gives CDR1 MNHEY, CDR2 SVGAGI. This CDR3 spans 14 amino acids. The V end lost 0 bases, the J end lost 2 bases, and 6 bases lay between the germline ends. The PCR ran on 60 Vbeta and 13 Jbeta primers. In the authors' methods: Some 9.9 million of 70 million to 80 million unique TCR beta chains were shared, per a later count. Repertoires were generated with immunoSEQ multiplex PCR, while TCRdb's copy carries only in-frame clones and drops some. D and trimming were read from the DNA, whereas the V and J calls and clone size are those reported in that table. Of 100,000 to 150,000 clones listed, over 60% are singletons.

This receptor was obtained from a man between 18 and 29 years old in good health and CMV-seronegative. The V gene is TRBV6-5, the J gene TRBJ2-3, with D unclear. Material for sequencing was PBMCs. The CDR3 DNA follows: TGTGCCAGCAGTTACTCGTCAGTCACAGATACGCAGTATTTT. It yields the protein CASSYSSVTDTQYF.